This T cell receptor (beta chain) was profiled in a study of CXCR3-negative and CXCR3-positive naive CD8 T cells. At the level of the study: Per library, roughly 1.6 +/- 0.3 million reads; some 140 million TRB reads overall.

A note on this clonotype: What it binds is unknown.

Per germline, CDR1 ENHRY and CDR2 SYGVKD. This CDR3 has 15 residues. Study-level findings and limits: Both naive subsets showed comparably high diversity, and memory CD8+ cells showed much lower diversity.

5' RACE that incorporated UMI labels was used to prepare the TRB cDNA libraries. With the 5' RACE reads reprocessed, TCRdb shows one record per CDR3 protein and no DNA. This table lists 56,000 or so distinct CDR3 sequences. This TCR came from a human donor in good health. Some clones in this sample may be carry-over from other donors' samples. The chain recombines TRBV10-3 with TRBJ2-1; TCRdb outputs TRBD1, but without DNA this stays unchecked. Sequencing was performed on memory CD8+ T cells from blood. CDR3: CAISEFAGRVYGPFF.